This T cell receptor (beta chain) was observed in a study of T-cell memory formation after mild COVID-19. TCRdb itself ran the 5' RACE reads through MiXCR, one entry per CDR3 protein. The sample lists 140,000 to 150,000 distinct CDR3 sequences; about 19% were seen once. The CDR3 length is 11 residues. CDR1 SGHRS and CDR2 YFSETQ come from the germline V gene. Trimming left V 1 base short and J 6 bases short, with 5 bases between. The rearrangement uses TRBV5-1 and TRBJ2-7, with unresolved D. Sequenced input: PBMCs or a T cell subset sorted from them (not recorded which). The TCR originated in an adult woman who had mild COVID-19 (a few samples of this study predate the infection). Cell type and time point are not known. The CDR3 region has the DNA TGCGCCAGCAGCTTGTATAGCGAGCAGTACTTC. Translation gives CASSLYSEQYF.